This T cell receptor (beta chain) comes out of a study of CD8 T cells in Susac syndrome. Study outcomes and limitations: The authors acknowledged that their TCR sequencing and HLA analysis involved a relatively small number of individuals.

The CDR3 consists of 12 residues. The germline V and J ends were trimmed by 8 bases and 4 bases, with 14 bases remaining between them. CDR1 and CDR2 (germline): SQVTM, ANQGSEA. Points on this clonotype: The antigen remains unidentified.

Reverse transcription of 0.5 to 1 ug RNA was performed with random hexamers. TCR beta CDR3 was amplified by immunoSEQ covering 54 Vbeta and 13 Jbeta. TCRdb reprocessed the immunoSEQ multiplex PCR reads with MiXCR, giving one entry per CDR3 protein. This table has fewer than 350,000 distinct CDR3 sequences, approximately 91% appearing once. TCR beta from blood CD8+ and CD4+ T cells was sequenced. Bulk CD8+ and CD4+ cells came from magnetic negative isolation; CD8+ TEMRA by FACS. The chain links TRBV29-1 to TRBJ1-1, with D perhaps TRBD1 (5 bases). Sequences were obtained from CD8+ T cells from PBMCs. The receptor was derived from a human donor with multiple sclerosis. For the CDR3, the DNA is TGCAGCATCCGGGGGGGTGCCACTGAAGCTTTCTTT. Its translation: CSIRGGATEAFF.